This TCR beta chain was captured by sequencing in a study of radiation and T cells in renal cell carcinoma. Study-wide results and caveats: From baseline, blood top tumor clonotypes peaked at 2 weeks post-radiation.

Time point described: blood 4 weeks post-SBRT, at nephrectomy. Treatment specified: 15 Gy SBRT to primary tumor, nephrectomy 4 weeks later. Nephrectomy followed 15 Gy stereotactic body radiation by 4 weeks. Clear cell pathology was present in this patient's renal cell carcinoma. Measured with immunoSEQ multiplex PCR; TCRdb has only the in-frame clones, and not every one. Found here are tens of thousands of clones, around four fifths of them singletons; the top ten hold 25% to 35%. This clone was counted a few times. The antigen is not known. The TCR sequence derives from a woman in her seventies with renal cell carcinoma. The sample consisted of blood, taken from a patient whose treatment included radiotherapy and nephrectomy.

CDR3 sequence (DNA): TGTGCCAGCAGTCTTTCCCGTAACACTGAAGCTTTCTTT. Its protein is CASSLSRNTEAFF. The V call is TRBV13, the J call TRBJ1-1; D gene uncertain. Between the trimmed V and J ends, which lost 6 bases and 2 bases, there was a span of 10 bases. Per germline, CDR1 PRHDT and CDR2 FYEKMQ (reference sequence). This CDR3 has 13 residues.